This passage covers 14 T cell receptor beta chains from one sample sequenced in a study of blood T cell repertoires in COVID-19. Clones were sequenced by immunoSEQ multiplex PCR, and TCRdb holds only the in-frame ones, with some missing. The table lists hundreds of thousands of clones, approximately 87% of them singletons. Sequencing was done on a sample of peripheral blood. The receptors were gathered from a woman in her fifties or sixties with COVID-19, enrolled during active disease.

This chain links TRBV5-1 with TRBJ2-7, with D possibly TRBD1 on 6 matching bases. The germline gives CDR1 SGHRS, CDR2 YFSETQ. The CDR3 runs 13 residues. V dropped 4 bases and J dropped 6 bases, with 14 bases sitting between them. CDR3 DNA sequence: TGCGCCAGCAGCACGAAGGGGGAATTCGAGCAGTACTTC. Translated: CASSTKGEFEQYF.

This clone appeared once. This CDR3 is CASSSGVNNSPLHF. The DNA for the CDR3 is TGTGCCAGCAGCTCAGGGGTAAATAATTCACCCCTCCACTTT. The V gene is TRBV7-9, the J gene TRBJ1-6, with D maybe TRBD1 (6 bases). CDR1 and CDR2 (germline): SEHNR, FQNEAQ (reference sequence). V was clipped by 4 bases and J by 5 bases, with 9 bases between them. The length of the CDR3 is 14 residues. Full variable domain (outside the CDR3, taken from reference TRBV7-9 and TRBJ1-6): DTGVSQNPRHKITKRGQNVTFRCDPISEHNRLYWYRQTLGQGPEFLTYFQNEAQLEKSRLLSDRFSAERPKGSFSTLEIQRTEQGDSAMYLCASSSGVNNSPLHFGNGTRLTVT.

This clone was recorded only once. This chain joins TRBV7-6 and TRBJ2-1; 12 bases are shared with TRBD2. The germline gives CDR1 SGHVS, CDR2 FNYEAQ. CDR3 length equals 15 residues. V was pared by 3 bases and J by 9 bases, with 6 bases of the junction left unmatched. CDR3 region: CASSLVLAGGSEQFF. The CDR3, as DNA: TGTGCCAGCAGCTTGGTACTAGCGGGAGGTAGTGAGCAGTTCTTC. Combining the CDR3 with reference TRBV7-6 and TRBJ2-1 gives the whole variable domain GAGVSQSPRYKVTKRGQDVALRCDPISGHVSLYWYRQALGQGPEFLTYFNYEAQQDKSGLPNDRFSAERPEGSISTLTIQRTEQRDSAMYRCASSLVLAGGSEQFFGPGTRLTVL.

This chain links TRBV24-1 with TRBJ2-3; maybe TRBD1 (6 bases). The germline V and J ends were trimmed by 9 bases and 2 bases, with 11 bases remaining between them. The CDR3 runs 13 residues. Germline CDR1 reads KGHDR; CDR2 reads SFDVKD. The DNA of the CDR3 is TGTGCCACCGGGGGCGGGTACACAGATACGCAGTATTTT. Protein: CATGGGYTDTQYF.

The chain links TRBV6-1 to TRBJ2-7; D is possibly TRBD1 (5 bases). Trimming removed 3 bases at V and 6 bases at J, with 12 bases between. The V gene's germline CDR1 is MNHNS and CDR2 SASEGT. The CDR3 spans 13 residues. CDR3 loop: CASSERQGTEQYF. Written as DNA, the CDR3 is TGTGCCAGCAGTGAGAGGCAGGGTACCGAGCAGTACTTC.

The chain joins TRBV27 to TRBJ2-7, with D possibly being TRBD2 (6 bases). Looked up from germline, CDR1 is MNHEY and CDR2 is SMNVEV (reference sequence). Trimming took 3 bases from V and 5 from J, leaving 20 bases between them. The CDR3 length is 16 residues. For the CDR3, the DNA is TGTGCCAGCAGTTTTTTGGGACTTGGCAGGGATGACGAGCAGTACTTC. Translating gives CASSFLGLGRDDEQYF.

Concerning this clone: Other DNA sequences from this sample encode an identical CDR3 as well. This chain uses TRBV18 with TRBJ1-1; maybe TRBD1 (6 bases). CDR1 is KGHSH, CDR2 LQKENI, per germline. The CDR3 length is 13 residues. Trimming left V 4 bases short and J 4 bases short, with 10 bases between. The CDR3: CASSQGGVTEAFF. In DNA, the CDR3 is TGTGCCAGCTCACAAGGGGGAGTCACTGAAGCTTTCTTT.

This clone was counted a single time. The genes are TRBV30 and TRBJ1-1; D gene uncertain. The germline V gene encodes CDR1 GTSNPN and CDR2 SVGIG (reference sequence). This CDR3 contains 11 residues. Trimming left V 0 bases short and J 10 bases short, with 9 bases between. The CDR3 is CAWSVGGRAFF. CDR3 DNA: TGTGCCTGGAGTGTCGGCGGGCGAGCTTTCTTT.

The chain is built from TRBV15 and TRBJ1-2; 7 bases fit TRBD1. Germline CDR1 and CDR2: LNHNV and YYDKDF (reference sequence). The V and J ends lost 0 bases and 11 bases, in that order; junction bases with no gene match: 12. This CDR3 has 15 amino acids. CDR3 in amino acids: CATSRELGGAPPYTF. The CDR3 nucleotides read TGTGCCACCAGCAGAGAATTAGGGGGCGCTCCACCTTACACCTTC.

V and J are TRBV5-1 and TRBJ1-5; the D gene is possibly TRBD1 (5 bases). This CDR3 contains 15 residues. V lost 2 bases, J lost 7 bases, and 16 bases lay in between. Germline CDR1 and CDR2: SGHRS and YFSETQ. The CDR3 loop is CASSLTGGDLQPQHF. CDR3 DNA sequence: TGCGCCAGCAGCTTAACGGGAGGGGACTTACAGCCCCAGCATTTT.

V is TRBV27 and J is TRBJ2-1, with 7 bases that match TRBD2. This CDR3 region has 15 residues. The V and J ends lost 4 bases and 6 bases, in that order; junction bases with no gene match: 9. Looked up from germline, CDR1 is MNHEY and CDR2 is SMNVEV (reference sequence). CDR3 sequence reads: CASSYRGRDSNEQFF. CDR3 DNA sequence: TGTGCCAGCAGTTATCGGGGGAGGGATTCCAATGAGCAGTTCTTC.

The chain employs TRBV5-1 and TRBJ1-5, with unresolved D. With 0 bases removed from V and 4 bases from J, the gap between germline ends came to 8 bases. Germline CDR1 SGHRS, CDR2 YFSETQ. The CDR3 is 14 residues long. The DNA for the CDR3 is TGCGCCAGCAGCTTGGGGCAGGCTAATCAGCCCCAGCATTTT. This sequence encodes CASSLGQANQPQHF.

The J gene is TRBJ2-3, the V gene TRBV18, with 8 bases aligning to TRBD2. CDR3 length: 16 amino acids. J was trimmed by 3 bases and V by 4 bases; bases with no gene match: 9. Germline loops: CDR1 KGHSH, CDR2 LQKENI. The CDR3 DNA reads TGTGCCAGCTCACGAAGCACCGGGGGGGGGACAGATACGCAGTATTTT. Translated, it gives CASSRSTGGGTDTQYF.

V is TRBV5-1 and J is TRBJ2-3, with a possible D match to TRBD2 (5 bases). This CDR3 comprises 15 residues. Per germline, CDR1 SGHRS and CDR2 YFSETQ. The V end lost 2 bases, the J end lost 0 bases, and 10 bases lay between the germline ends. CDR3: CASSLSGVSTDTQYF. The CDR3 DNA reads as TGCGCCAGCAGCTTAAGCGGCGTAAGCACAGATACGCAGTATTTT. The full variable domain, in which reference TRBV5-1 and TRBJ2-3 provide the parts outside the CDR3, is KAGVTQTPRYLIKTRGQQVTLSCSPISGHRSVSWYQQTPGQGLQFLFEYFSETQRNKGNFPGRFSGRQFSNSRSEMNVSTLELGDSALYLCASSLSGVSTDTQYFGPGTRLTVL.